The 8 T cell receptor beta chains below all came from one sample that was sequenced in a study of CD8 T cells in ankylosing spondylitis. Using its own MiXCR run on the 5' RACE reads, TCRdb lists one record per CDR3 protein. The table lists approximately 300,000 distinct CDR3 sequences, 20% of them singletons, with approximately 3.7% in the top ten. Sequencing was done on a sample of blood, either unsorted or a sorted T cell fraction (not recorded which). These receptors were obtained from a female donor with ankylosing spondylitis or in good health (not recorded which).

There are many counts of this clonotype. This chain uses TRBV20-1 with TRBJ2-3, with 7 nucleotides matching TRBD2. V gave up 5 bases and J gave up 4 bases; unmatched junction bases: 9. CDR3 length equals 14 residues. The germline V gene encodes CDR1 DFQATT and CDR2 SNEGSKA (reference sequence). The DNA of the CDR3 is TGCAGTGCTCACCGCGGCGGGAGTCCAGATACGCAGTATTTT. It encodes CSAHRGGSPDTQYF.

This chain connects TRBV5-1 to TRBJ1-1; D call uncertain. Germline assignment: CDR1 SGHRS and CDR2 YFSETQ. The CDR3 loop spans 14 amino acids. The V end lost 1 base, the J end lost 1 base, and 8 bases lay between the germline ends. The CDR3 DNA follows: TGCGCCAGCAGCTTGATCGGGGAGAACACTGAAGCTTTCTTT. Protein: CASSLIGENTEAFF.

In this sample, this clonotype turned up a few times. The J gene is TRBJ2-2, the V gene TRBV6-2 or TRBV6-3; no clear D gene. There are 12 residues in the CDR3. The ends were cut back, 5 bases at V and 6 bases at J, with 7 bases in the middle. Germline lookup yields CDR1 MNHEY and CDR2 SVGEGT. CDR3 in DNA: TGTGCCAGCAGTCCGAGATCCGGGGAGCTGTTTTTT. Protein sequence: CASSPRSGELFF.

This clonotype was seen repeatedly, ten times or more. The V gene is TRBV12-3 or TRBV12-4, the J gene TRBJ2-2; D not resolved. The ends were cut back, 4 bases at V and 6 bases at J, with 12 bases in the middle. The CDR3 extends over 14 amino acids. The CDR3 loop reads CASSYPPSPGELFF. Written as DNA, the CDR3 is TGTGCCAGCAGTTACCCACCTTCCCCCGGGGAGCTGTTTTTT.

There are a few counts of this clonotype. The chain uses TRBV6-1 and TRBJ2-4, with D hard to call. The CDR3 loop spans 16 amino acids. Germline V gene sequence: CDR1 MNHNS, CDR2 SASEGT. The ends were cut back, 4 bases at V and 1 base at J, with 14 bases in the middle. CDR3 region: CASSAIGSAAKNIQYF. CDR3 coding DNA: TGTGCCAGCAGTGCCATCGGTAGTGCGGCCAAAAACATTCAGTACTTC.

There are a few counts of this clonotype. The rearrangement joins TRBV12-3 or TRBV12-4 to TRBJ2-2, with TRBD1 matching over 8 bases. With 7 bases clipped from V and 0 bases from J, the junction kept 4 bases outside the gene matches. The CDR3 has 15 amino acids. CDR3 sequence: CASNWDRSNTGELFF. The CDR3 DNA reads TGTGCCAGCAATTGGGACAGGTCGAACACCGGGGAGCTGTTTTTT.

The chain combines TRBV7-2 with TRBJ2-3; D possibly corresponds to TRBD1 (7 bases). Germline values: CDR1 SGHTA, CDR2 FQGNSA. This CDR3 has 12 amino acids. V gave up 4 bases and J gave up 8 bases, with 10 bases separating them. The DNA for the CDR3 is TGTGCCAGCAGCTGGCAGGGGGGTACGCAGTATTTT. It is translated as CASSWQGGTQYF.

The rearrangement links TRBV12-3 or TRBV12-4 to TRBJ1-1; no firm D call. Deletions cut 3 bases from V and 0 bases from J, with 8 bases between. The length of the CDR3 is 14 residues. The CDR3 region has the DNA TGTGCCAGCAGTTTTGGCACAATGAACACTGAAGCTTTCTTT. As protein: CASSFGTMNTEAFF.